Below, 21 T cell receptor beta chains from the same sample are listed, as sequenced in a study of T cells in Graves' hyperthyroidism and ophthalmopathy. Researchers took RNA transcripts and amplified the TCR beta CDR3 regions from them. TCR CDR3 regions were first amplified by RT-PCR with HTBI primers. TCRdb reprocessed the multiplex PCR reads via MiXCR and lists one record per CDR3 protein. The sample includes about 380,000 distinct CDR3 sequences, about 14% of them seen just once. Input material: blood. Every receptor here comes from a man younger than 40 with Graves' hyperthyroidism that later progressed to Graves' ophthalmopathy.

This clonotype was found a few times. This chain links TRBV18 with TRBJ1-2, with 8 bases aligning to TRBD1. The V and J ends lost 0 bases and 4 bases, in that order; junction bases with no gene match: 7. CDR1 is KGHSH, CDR2 LQKENI, per germline. CDR3 size: 16 residues. As DNA, the CDR3 is TGTGCCAGCTCACCACCCGACAGGGGATTCTCCTATGGCTACACCTTC. This encodes CASSPPDRGFSYGYTF. The full variable domain, with the rest looked up from reference TRBV18 and TRBJ1-2, is NAGVMQNPRHLVRRRGQEARLRCSPMKGHSHVYWYRQLPEEGLKFMVYLQKENIIDESGMPKERFSAEFPKEGPSILRIQQVVRGDSAAYFCASSPPDRGFSYGYTFGSGTRLTVV.

The chain has TRBV5-1 and TRBJ2-5; tentatively, D is TRBD1 or TRBD2 (6 bases each). Per the germline V gene, CDR1 is SGHRS and CDR2 is YFSETQ. Trimming removed 4 bases from V and 5 bases from J, with 18 bases in between. This CDR3 is 15 amino acids long. CDR3 nucleotides: TGCGCCAGCAGCCCCCTGTCCCAGGGGAGGGAGACCCAGTACTTC. Protein product: CASSPLSQGRETQYF.

There are a few counts of this clonotype. The gene calls are TRBV19 and TRBJ2-1; D is perhaps TRBD1 (6 bases). The ends were cut back, 4 bases at V and 9 bases at J, with 13 bases in the middle. Germline lookup yields CDR1 LNHDA and CDR2 SQIVND (reference sequence). This CDR3 has 13 residues. The CDR3 region is CASSTHRVGEQFF. In DNA, the CDR3 is TGTGCCAGTAGTACCCACAGGGTCGGTGAGCAGTTCTTC. Based on the CDR3 plus reference TRBV19 and TRBJ2-1, the full variable domain is DGGITQSPKYLFRKEGQNVTLSCEQNLNHDAMYWYRQDPGQGLRLIYYSQIVNDFQKGDIAEGYSVSREKKESFPLTVTSAQKNPTAFYLCASSTHRVGEQFFGPGTRLTVL.

This clonotype was seen only a few times. The chain joins TRBV9 to TRBJ2-7; D possibly uses TRBD1 or TRBD2 (5 bases each). Trimming shortened V by 0 bases and J by 5 bases, and 15 bases separated the two germline ends. The germline V gene encodes CDR1 SGDLS and CDR2 YYNGEE. The CDR3 runs 15 residues. CDR3 protein: CASSVAERWGNEQYF. The CDR3 region has the DNA TGTGCCAGCAGCGTAGCTGAACGATGGGGGAACGAGCAGTACTTC.

There are many counts of this clonotype. The rearrangement joins TRBV11-2 to TRBJ2-3; TRBD2 is a possible D gene (6 bases). Germline CDR1 is SGHAT and CDR2 is FQNNGV. The CDR3 runs to 14 residues. V was shortened by 3 bases and J by 2 bases, with 9 bases between the two germline ends. The CDR3 DNA follows: TGTGCCAGCAGCTTCGGCGGGAACACAGATACGCAGTATTTT. It yields the protein CASSFGGNTDTQYF.

This clonotype showed up just a few times. The V gene is TRBV20-1, the J gene TRBJ1-5, with no clear D. Germline V gives CDR1 DFQATT, CDR2 SNEGSKA (reference sequence). V lost 3 bases and J lost 1, with 16 bases in between. The CDR3 extends over 16 amino acids. CDR3 region: CSASPRDTRSNQPQHF. Written as DNA, the CDR3 is TGCAGTGCTAGTCCTAGAGACACCCGGAGCAATCAGCCCCAGCATTTT.

This clonotype appeared many times. The chain carries TRBV7-2 and TRBJ1-5, with D maybe TRBD1 (6 bases). Trimming stripped 0 bases from V and 4 bases from J, with 10 bases between. The CDR3 length is 15 residues. The germline V gene has CDR1 SGHTA and CDR2 FQGNSA. As DNA, the CDR3 is TGTGCCAGCAGCTTAGCGCCAGGGGAGAATCAGCCCCAGCATTTT. This encodes CASSLAPGENQPQHF. Drawing the rest from reference TRBV7-2 and TRBJ1-5, the complete variable domain is GAGVSQSPSNKVTEKGKDVELRCDPISGHTALYWYRQSLGQGLEFLIYFQGNSAPDKSGLPSDRFSAERTGGSVSTLTIQRTQQEDSAVYLCASSLAPGENQPQHFGDGTRLSIL.

The sample holds a few counts of this clonotype. The V gene is TRBV7-9, the J gene TRBJ1-5; D remains unclear. The CDR3 is 15 amino acids. CDR1 and CDR2 (germline): SEHNR, FQNEAQ (reference sequence). Deletions cut 7 bases from V and 0 bases from J, with 13 bases between. The CDR3 sequence: CASTSGIYSNQPQHF. CDR3 in DNA: TGTGCCAGCACTTCAGGAATTTATAGCAATCAGCCCCAGCATTTT.

Concerning this clonotype: This may stem from a read error, because a much larger clone lies one nucleotide away. The missing conserved phenylalanine or tryptophan at the end of this CDR3 makes a read error likely. The genes are TRBV18 and TRBJ1-1, with 11 bases matching TRBD1. From germline, CDR1 is KGHSH and CDR2 LQKENI. The CDR3 consists of 15 residues. V shed 2 bases and J 6 bases; nucleotides not matched to a gene: 5. This chain's CDR3 is CASSPRGQGGAEAFS. Written as DNA, the CDR3 is TGTGCCAGCTCACCAAGGGGACAGGGGGGTGCTGAAGCTTTCTCT.

V gene TRBV6-5 combines with J gene TRBJ1-5, with D perhaps matching TRBD1 (5 bases). The germline V gene encodes CDR1 MNHEY and CDR2 SVGAGI. There are 13 residues in the CDR3. V dropped 2 bases and J dropped 6 bases, with 8 bases sitting between them. CDR3 bases: TGTGCCAGCAGTTACGGGGACGGTCAGCCCCAGCATTTT. Translating it yields CASSYGDGQPQHF.

At least ten counts were recorded for this clonotype. The chain has TRBV27 and TRBJ2-7; D is perhaps TRBD2 (5 bases). Trimming pared 0 bases from V and 6 bases from J, leaving 12 bases between. Germline assignment: CDR1 MNHEY and CDR2 SMNVEV (reference sequence). This CDR3 comprises 14 residues. The CDR3 here is CASSLSTGYSEQYF. DNA of the CDR3: TGTGCCAGCAGTTTATCAACGGGATATAGCGAGCAGTACTTC.

This clonotype has at least ten counts. The rearrangement joins TRBV29-1 to TRBJ1-1; D remains ambiguous. Trimming left V 4 bases short and J 0 bases short, with 6 bases between. This CDR3 has 12 residues. CDR1 SQVTM and CDR2 ANQGSEA come from the germline V gene. In nucleotides, the CDR3 is TGCAGCGTTGGTGACTTGAACACTGAAGCTTTCTTT. Translating gives CSVGDLNTEAFF.

CDR3 sequence reads: CASSFTPDETQYF. The CDR3 region has the DNA TGCGCCAGCAGCTTCACACCGGACGAGACCCAGTACTTC. This chain uses TRBV5-1 with TRBJ2-5; D not certain. The V end lost 2 bases, the J end lost 5 bases, and 10 bases lay between the germline ends. This CDR3 comprises 13 residues. Germline loops: CDR1 SGHRS, CDR2 YFSETQ.

The chain links TRBV6-4 to TRBJ1-2; D remains unclear. Germline V gene lookup returns CDR1 MRHNA and CDR2 SNTAGT. V lost 10 bases, J lost 7 bases, and 13 bases lay in between. This CDR3 spans 11 amino acids. CDR3 in DNA: TGTGCCACCCCACCCCGGTGTGGCTACACCTTC. Amino acid sequence: CATPPRCGYTF.

This clonotype was observed many times. The chain uses TRBV28 and TRBJ2-7; D is unclear. Germline V gene sequence: CDR1 MDHEN, CDR2 SYDVKM. This CDR3 contains 18 residues. V was trimmed by 6 bases and J by 0 bases, leaving 24 bases between them. This chain's CDR3 is CASSPNPRGRSASYEQYF. The CDR3 DNA follows: TGTGCCAGCAGCCCCAACCCTAGAGGAAGGAGTGCCTCCTACGAGCAGTACTTC.

Of note for this clonotype: The germline gene is not matched at one end of the junction; a read error may be the cause. The CDR3 is CVTSDATGLYGYTF. CDR3 in DNA: TGTGTCACCAGTGACGCGACAGGGCTTTATGGCTACACCTTC. The gene calls are TRBV24-1 and TRBJ1-2, with 7 bases fitting TRBD1. The CDR3 has 14 residues. Germline CDR1 KGHDR, CDR2 SFDVKD.

This clonotype was counted a few times. The V and J genes are TRBV11-3 and TRBJ2-5, with 7 bases lining up with TRBD1. Germline assignment: CDR1 SGHNT and CDR2 YENEEA. V was pared by 6 bases and J by 1 base, with 8 bases of the junction left unmatched. The CDR3 totals 15 residues. In DNA, the CDR3 is TGTGCCAGCAGATACCGGGACAGTTTCCAAGAGACCCAGTACTTC. Its protein is CASRYRDSFQETQYF.

CDR3 protein: CASSLQGSEAFF. In DNA form, the CDR3 reads TGCGCCAGCAGCTTGCAGGGTTCTGAAGCTTTCTTT. The chain employs TRBV5-1 and TRBJ1-1; D is perhaps TRBD1 (5 bases). This CDR3 spans 12 amino acids. The germline V gene has CDR1 SGHRS and CDR2 YFSETQ. V gave up 1 base and J gave up 6 bases, with 7 bases separating them.

There are many counts of this clonotype. The chain recombines TRBV27 with TRBJ1-2; D might be TRBD1 (5 bases). Germline CDR1 reads MNHEY; CDR2 reads SMNVEV (reference sequence). V was cut by 6 bases and J by 1 base, with 15 bases left in between. This CDR3 is 15 amino acids long. The DNA of the CDR3 is TGTGCCAGCAGCCAAGAGAGGGGTTTTAACTATGGCTACACCTTC. Protein product: CASSQERGFNYGYTF.

The sample holds many counts of this clonotype. This chain joins TRBV11-2 and TRBJ2-1; possible D gene TRBD1, 5 bases. Trimming took off 5 bases at V and 0 bases at J, with 8 bases between the two ends. The germline gives CDR1 SGHAT, CDR2 FQNNGV. This CDR3 contains 14 residues. The CDR3 sequence: CASSRTGSYNEQFF. The CDR3 nucleotides are TGTGCCAGCAGCCGCACAGGCTCCTACAATGAGCAGTTCTTC.

This clonotype came up many times. The rearrangement links TRBV7-9 to TRBJ2-3; D is perhaps TRBD2 (7 bases). With 5 bases removed from V and 2 bases from J, the gap between germline ends came to 11 bases. Germline values: CDR1 SEHNR, CDR2 FQNEAQ (reference sequence). The CDR3 is 14 residues long. CDR3 protein: CASSQGGVTDTQYF. As DNA, the CDR3 is TGTGCCAGCAGCCAAGGGGGGGTCACAGATACGCAGTATTTT.